This T cell receptor (beta chain) was sequenced during a study of T cell responses to AZD1222 COVID-19 vaccine. Background on the study: Both about-4-week and about-12-week second-dose recipients were combined.

A word on this clone: Its antigen is as yet unknown.

Assay used: immunoSEQ multiplex PCR; TCRdb lists only in-frame clones, some missing. The sample contains about 130,000 clones, roughly 94% of which appear only once. Findings of the study overall: Nearly half of unique spike-specific TCRs reportedly avoided B.1.351 and B.1.1.7 mutated regions. Distributed over spike, vaccine-associated CD4 TCRs predominated at 160-218 and 743-854. The donor group comprised mostly white British people and more females; the analysis possibly underestimated clonal diversity.

Source: peripheral blood, taken on day 0 of AZD1222 vaccination. The receptor comes from an adult in good health.

CDR3 sequence (DNA): TGCGCCAGCAGCTCAGCAAGGACAGGGGCGCTGGGCTACACCTTC. This sequence encodes CASSSARTGALGYTF. J is TRBJ1-2 and V is TRBV5-1; 9 bases line up with TRBD1. Germline assignment: CDR1 SGHRS and CDR2 YFSETQ. With V trimmed by 3 bases and J by 8 bases, 11 bases remained unmatched. The CDR3 totals 15 residues.